The source of this T cell receptor beta chain is a study of T cell responses to AZD1222 COVID-19 vaccine. Generated by immunoSEQ multiplex PCR, the TCRdb table keeps only in-frame clones and is missing some. The sample has 150,000 to 200,000 clones, roughly nine tenths seen once. Sample: peripheral blood, taken 28 days after the second AZD1222 dose. This TCR derives from an adult who received the AZD1222 COVID-19 vaccine.

The CDR3 loop reads CASSKEGPRWYF. In DNA, the CDR3 is TGTGCCAGCAGCAAAGAGGGCCCTCGGTGGTACTTC. V gene TRBV21-1 combines with J gene TRBJ2-7. TRBV21-1 is assigned pseudogene status. The CDR3 runs to 12 residues.